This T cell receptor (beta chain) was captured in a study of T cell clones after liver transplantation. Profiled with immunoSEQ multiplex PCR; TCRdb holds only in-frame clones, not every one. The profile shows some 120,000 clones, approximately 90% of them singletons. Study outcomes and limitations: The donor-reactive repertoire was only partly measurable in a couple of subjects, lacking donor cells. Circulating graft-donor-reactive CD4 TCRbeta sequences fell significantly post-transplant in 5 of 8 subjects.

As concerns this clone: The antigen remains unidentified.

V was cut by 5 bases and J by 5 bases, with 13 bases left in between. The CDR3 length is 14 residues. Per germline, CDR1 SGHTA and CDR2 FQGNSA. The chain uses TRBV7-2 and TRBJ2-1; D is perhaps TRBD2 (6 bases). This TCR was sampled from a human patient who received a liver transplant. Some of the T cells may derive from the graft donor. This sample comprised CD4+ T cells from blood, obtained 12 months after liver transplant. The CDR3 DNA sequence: TGTGCCAGCAGCCACGGGACTCTCGACAATGAGCAGTTCTTC. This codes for CASSHGTLDNEQFF.